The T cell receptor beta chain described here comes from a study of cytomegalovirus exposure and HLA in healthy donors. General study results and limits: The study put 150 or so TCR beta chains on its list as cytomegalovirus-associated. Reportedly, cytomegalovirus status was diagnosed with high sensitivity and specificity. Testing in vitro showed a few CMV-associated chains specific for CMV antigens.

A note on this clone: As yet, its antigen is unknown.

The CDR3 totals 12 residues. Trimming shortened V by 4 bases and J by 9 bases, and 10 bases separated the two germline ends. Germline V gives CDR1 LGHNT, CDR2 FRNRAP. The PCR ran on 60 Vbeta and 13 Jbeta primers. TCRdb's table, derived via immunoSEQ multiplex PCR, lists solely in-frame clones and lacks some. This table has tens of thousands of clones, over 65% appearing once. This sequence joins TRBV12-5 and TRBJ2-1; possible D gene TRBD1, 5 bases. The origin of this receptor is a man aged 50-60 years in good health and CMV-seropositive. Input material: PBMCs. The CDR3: CASGSRVGEQFF. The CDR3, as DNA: TGTGCTAGTGGTTCCAGGGTCGGTGAGCAGTTCTTC.